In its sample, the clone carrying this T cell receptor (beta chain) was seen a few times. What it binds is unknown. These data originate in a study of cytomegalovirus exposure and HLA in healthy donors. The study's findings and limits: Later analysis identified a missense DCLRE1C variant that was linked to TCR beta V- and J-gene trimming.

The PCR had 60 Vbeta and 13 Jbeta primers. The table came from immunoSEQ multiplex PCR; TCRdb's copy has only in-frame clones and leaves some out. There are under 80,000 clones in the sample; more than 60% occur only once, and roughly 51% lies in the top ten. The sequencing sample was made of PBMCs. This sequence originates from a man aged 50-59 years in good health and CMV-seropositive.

CDR3 region: CASSQHPGGAYEQYF. The CDR3 DNA sequence: TGCGCCAGCAGCCAGCACCCAGGCGGGGCCTACGAGCAGTACTTC. The chain uses TRBV4-3 and TRBJ2-7; TRBD2 might be the D (6 bases). The CDR3 loop spans 15 amino acids. Germline loops: CDR1 LGHNA, CDR2 YSLEER. With 3 bases removed from V and 2 bases from J, the gap between germline ends came to 14 bases.